The rows below give T cell receptor beta chains drawn from one sample of a study of blood T cell repertoires in COVID-19. Here immunoSEQ multiplex PCR was the method, and the copy in TCRdb shows in-frame clones only, minus some. The table shows around 180,000 clones, with roughly 84% occurring only once. The specimen was peripheral blood. Receptors were obtained from a man older than 75 with COVID-19, enrolled during active disease. The CDR3 runs from the conserved cysteine through the conserved F or W. Each record gives: V gene, J gene, clone size, D gene, CDR3 length, CDR3 protein, CDR3 DNA. A D gene is named only where the DNA matches it firmly. Clone sizes are given selectively: once, few, many, or a class where the clone is expanded.

V gene: TRBV10-3; J gene: TRBJ1-6; clone size: -; D gene: TRBD1; CDR3 length: 16; CDR3 protein: CAISESLTGGNSPLHF; CDR3 DNA: TGTGCCATCAGTGAGTCCCTAACAGGGGGCAATTCACCCCTCCACTTT
V gene: TRBV4-2; J gene: TRBJ1-1; clone size: -; D gene: -; CDR3 length: 14; CDR3 protein: CASSQVNRDTEAFF; CDR3 DNA: TGTGCCAGCAGCCAAGTTAACAGGGACACTGAAGCTTTCTTT
V gene: TRBV9; J gene: TRBJ2-7; clone size: once; D gene: TRBD2; CDR3 length: 15; CDR3 protein: CASSATSLGSYEQYF; CDR3 DNA: TGTGCCAGCAGCGCGACTAGCCTGGGCTCCTACGAGCAGTACTTC
V gene: TRBV29-1; J gene: TRBJ2-1; clone size: once; D gene: TRBD1; CDR3 length: 13; CDR3 protein: CSFRDRGHNEQFF; CDR3 DNA: TGCAGCTTCCGGGACAGGGGCCACAATGAGCAGTTCTTC
V gene: TRBV6-1; J gene: TRBJ1-2; clone size: -; D gene: TRBD1; CDR3 length: 15; CDR3 protein: CASSDWGQGSGGYTF; CDR3 DNA: TGTGCCAGCAGTGATTGGGGACAGGGGAGCGGAGGCTACACCTTC
V gene: TRBV11-2; J gene: TRBJ2-1; clone size: -; D gene: TRBD1; CDR3 length: 14; CDR3 protein: CASRVDRGNNEQFF; CDR3 DNA: TGTGCCAGCAGGGTCGACAGGGGAAACAATGAGCAGTTCTTC
V gene: TRBV5-1; J gene: TRBJ1-4; clone size: -; D gene: -; CDR3 length: 15; CDR3 protein: CASSLGAGGNEKLFF; CDR3 DNA: TGCGCCAGCAGCTTGGGGGCCGGAGGTAATGAAAAACTGTTTTTT
V gene: TRBV27; J gene: TRBJ1-5; clone size: -; D gene: TRBD1; CDR3 length: 18; CDR3 protein: CASRGIGTGWARMEPQHF; CDR3 DNA: TGTGCCAGCAGGGGGATCGGGACAGGGTGGGCCAGGATGGAGCCCCAGCATTTT
V gene: TRBV5-1; J gene: TRBJ1-4; clone size: -; D gene: -; CDR3 length: 14; CDR3 protein: CASSRGATNEKLFF; CDR3 DNA: TGCGCCAGCAGCCGGGGGGCAACTAATGAAAAACTGTTTTTT
V gene: TRBV5-5; J gene: TRBJ2-3; clone size: -; D gene: -; CDR3 length: 13; CDR3 protein: CASGYRVKDTQYF; CDR3 DNA: TGTGCCAGCGGATACAGGGTAAAGGATACGCAGTATTTT
V gene: TRBV2; J gene: TRBJ2-7; clone size: -; D gene: -; CDR3 length: 14; CDR3 protein: CASSERRGRYEQYF; CDR3 DNA: TGTGCCAGCAGTGAAAGGCGGGGCCGCTACGAGCAGTACTTC
V gene: TRBV5-1; J gene: TRBJ1-4; clone size: -; D gene: TRBD1; CDR3 length: 13; CDR3 protein: CASRQGADEKLFF; CDR3 DNA: TGCGCCAGCAGACAGGGGGCGGATGAAAAACTGTTTTTT
V gene: TRBV7-3; J gene: TRBJ2-5; clone size: -; D gene: TRBD2; CDR3 length: 15; CDR3 protein: CASSSGTSGVETQYF; CDR3 DNA: TGTGCCAGCAGCTCCGGGACTAGCGGGGTCGAGACCCAGTACTTC
V gene: TRBV5-6; J gene: TRBJ1-3; clone size: once; D gene: -; CDR3 length: 15; CDR3 protein: CASSYRVGPRNTIYF; CDR3 DNA: TGTGCCAGCAGCTACAGGGTAGGGCCAAGAAACACCATATATTTT
V gene: TRBV4-3; J gene: TRBJ2-2; clone size: -; D gene: TRBD1; CDR3 length: 16; CDR3 protein: CASSHRDRGLTGELFF; CDR3 DNA: TGCGCCAGCAGCCACCGGGACAGGGGACTCACCGGGGAGCTGTTTTTT
V gene: TRBV6-1; J gene: TRBJ1-5; clone size: -; D gene: -; CDR3 length: 15; CDR3 protein: CASSEGTAGERPQHF; CDR3 DNA: TGTGCCAGCAGTGAAGGGACGGCAGGGGAGCGGCCCCAGCATTTT
V gene: TRBV13; J gene: TRBJ1-4; clone size: -; D gene: TRBD1; CDR3 length: 16; CDR3 protein: CASSRQGPATNEKLFF; CDR3 DNA: TGTGCCAGCAGCCGACAGGGGCCTGCAACTAATGAAAAACTGTTTTTT